The 2 T cell receptor beta chains listed next were all sequenced from one sample in a study of response to subunit inactivated influenza vaccine. TCRdb independently ran MiXCR on the RT-PCR reads; one entry per CDR3 protein. This sample has 450,000 to 600,000 distinct CDR3 sequences, with approximately 15% found just once. This material consisted of CD4+ T cells sorted from PBMCs, taken less than 30 months after vaccination. These receptors originate from a man aged 50-75 years who received an inactivated influenza vaccine.

The chain recombines TRBV12-3 or TRBV12-4 with TRBJ2-5, with D hard to call. The CDR3 length is 14 residues. V lost 1 base, J lost 7 bases, and 13 bases lay in between. CDR3 sequence (DNA): TGTGCCAGCAGTTTAGAATCCTCATGGGGGACCCAGTACTTC. Its protein product is CASSLESSWGTQYF.

The CDR3 DNA is TGTGCCAGCAGTGAAGATATGCTAGCTACAGATACGCAGTATTTT. Translated: CASSEDMLATDTQYF. The chain joins TRBV2 to TRBJ2-3, with D maybe TRBD2 (5 bases). Per the germline V gene, CDR1 is SNHLY and CDR2 is FYNNEI. Trimming removed 1 base from V and 3 bases from J, with 11 bases in between. This CDR3 is built from 15 residues.